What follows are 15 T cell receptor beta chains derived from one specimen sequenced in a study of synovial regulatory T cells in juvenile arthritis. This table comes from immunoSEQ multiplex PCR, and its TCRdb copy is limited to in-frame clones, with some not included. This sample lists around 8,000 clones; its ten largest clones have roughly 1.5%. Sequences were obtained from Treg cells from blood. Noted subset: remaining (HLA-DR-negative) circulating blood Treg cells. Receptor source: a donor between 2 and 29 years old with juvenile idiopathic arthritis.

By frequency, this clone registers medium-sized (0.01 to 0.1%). The chain's CDR3 is CASRELGQGDEKLFF. The chain employs TRBV7-2 and TRBJ1-4. Germline lookup yields CDR1 SGHTA and CDR2 FQGNSA. This CDR3 region has 15 residues. There is no recorded DNA. Full variable domain (outside the CDR3, taken from reference TRBV7-2 and TRBJ1-4): GAGVSQSPSNKVTEKGKDVELRCDPISGHTALYWYRQSLGQGLEFLIYFQGNSAPDKSGLPSDRFSAERTGGSVSTLTIQRTQQEDSAVYLCASRELGQGDEKLFFGSGTQLSVL.

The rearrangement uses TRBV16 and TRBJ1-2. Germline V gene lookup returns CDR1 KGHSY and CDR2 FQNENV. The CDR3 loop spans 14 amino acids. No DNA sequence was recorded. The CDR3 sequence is CASSQRGPGGGYTF.

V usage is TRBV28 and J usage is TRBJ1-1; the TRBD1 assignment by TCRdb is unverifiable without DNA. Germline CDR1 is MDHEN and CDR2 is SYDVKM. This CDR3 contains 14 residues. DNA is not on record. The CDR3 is CASRTGVGNTEAFF.

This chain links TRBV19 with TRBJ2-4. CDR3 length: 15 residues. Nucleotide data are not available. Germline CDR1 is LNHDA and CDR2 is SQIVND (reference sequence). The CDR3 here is CASHDRWKAKNIQYF. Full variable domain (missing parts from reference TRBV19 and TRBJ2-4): DGGITQSPKYLFRKEGQNVTLSCEQNLNHDAMYWYRQDPGQGLRLIYYSQIVNDFQKGDIAEGYSVSREKKESFPLTVTSAQKNPTAFYLCASHDRWKAKNIQYFGAGTRLSVL.

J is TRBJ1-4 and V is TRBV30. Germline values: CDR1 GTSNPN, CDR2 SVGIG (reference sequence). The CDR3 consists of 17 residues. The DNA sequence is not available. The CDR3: CAWKRGVMPATNEKLFF.

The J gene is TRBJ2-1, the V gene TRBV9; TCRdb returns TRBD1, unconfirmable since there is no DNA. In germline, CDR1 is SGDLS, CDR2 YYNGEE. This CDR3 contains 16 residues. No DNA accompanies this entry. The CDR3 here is CASSPTGARSYNEQFF. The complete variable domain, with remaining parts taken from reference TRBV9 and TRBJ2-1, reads DSGVTQTPKHLITATGQRVTLRCSPRSGDLSVYWYQQSLDQGLQFLIQYYNGEERAKGNILERFSAQQFPDLHSELNLSSLELGDSALYFCASSPTGARSYNEQFFGPGTRLTVL.

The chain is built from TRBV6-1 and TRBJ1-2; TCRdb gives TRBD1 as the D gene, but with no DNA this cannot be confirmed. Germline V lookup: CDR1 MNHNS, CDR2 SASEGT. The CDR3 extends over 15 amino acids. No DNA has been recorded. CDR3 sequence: CASTRTPAGNYGYTF.

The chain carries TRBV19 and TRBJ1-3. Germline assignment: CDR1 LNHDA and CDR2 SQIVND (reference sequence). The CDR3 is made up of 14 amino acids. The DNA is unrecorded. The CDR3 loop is CASRLVGAGNTIYF. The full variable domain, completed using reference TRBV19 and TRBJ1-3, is DGGITQSPKYLFRKEGQNVTLSCEQNLNHDAMYWYRQDPGQGLRLIYYSQIVNDFQKGDIAEGYSVSREKKESFPLTVTSAQKNPTAFYLCASRLVGAGNTIYFGEGSWLTVV.

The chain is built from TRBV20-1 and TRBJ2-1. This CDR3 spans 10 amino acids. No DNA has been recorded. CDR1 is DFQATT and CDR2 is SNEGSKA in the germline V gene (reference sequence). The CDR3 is CSALHNEQFF.

The CDR3 reads CASSEEQVVGYTF. The chain is built from TRBV2 and TRBJ1-2; checking the TCRdb D call of TRBD1 is not possible without DNA. Germline CDR1 reads SNHLY; CDR2 reads FYNNEI. The CDR3 length is 13 residues. The nucleotide record is missing.

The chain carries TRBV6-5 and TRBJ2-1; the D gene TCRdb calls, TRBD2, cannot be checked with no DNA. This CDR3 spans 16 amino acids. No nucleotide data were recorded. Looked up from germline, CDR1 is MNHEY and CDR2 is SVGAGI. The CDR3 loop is CASSSLVMSSYNEQFF.

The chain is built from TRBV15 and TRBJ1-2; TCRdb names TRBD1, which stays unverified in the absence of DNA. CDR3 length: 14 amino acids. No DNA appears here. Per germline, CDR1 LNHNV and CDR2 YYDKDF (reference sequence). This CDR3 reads CATSREGPSSIRTF.

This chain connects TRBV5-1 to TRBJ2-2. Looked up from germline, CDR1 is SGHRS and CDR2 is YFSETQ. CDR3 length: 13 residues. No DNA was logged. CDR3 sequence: CASNPILGGELFF.

The chain's CDR3 is CASSTWTSNWEDEQFF. V is TRBV28 and J is TRBJ2-1; the D gene TCRdb calls, TRBD2, cannot be checked with no DNA. Germline V lookup: CDR1 MDHEN, CDR2 SYDVKM. This CDR3 comprises 16 residues. No nucleotide data were recorded.

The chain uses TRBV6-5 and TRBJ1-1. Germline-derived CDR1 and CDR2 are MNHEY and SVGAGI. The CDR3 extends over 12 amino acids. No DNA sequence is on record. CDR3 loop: CASITAGSQAFF.